One and the same sample provided the 32 T cell receptor beta chains below, sequenced in a study of blood T cell repertoires in COVID-19. The method was immunoSEQ multiplex PCR; TCRdb's version includes in-frame clones alone and lacks a portion of them. The data show 150,000 to 170,000 clones, 76% seen once. The sequencing sample was made of peripheral blood. These receptors came from a woman of 80 years or more with acute or convalescent COVID-19.

The chain is built from TRBV30 and TRBJ1-2; TRBD1 is a possible D gene (5 bases). With 3 bases removed from V and 2 bases from J, the gap between germline ends came to 16 bases. This CDR3 spans 15 amino acids. Germline V gene lookup returns CDR1 GTSNPN and CDR2 SVGIG (reference sequence). The DNA for the CDR3 is TGTGCCTGGAGCCCAGGGTGGGTAGGGAACTATGGCTACACCTTC. Translated, it gives CAWSPGWVGNYGYTF. Full variable domain (remainder filled in from reference TRBV30 and TRBJ1-2): SQTIHQWPATLVQPVGSPLSLECTVEGTSNPNLYWYRQAAGRGLQLLFYSVGIGQISSEVPQNLSASRPQDRQFILSSKKLLLSDSGFYLCAWSPGWVGNYGYTFGSGTRLTVV.

The chain employs TRBV7-2 and TRBJ1-1, with D perhaps matching TRBD1 (6 bases). V was pared by 5 bases and J by 3 bases, with 13 bases between. The CDR3 loop spans 14 amino acids. Germline CDR1 SGHTA, CDR2 FQGNSA. The CDR3 reads CASSHKTGYTEAFF. The CDR3 DNA follows: TGTGCCAGCAGCCATAAAACAGGGTACACTGAAGCTTTCTTT.

This sequence joins TRBV5-5 and TRBJ1-2; possible D gene TRBD1, 5 bases. The CDR3 runs 14 residues. Germline lookup yields CDR1 SGHKS and CDR2 YYEKEE (reference sequence). V was clipped by 0 bases and J by 4 bases, with 10 bases between them. CDR3 DNA: TGTGCCAGCAGCTTGGACAGGAGCCCCTATGGCTACACCTTC. This encodes CASSLDRSPYGYTF. The full variable domain, rest sourced from reference TRBV5-5 and TRBJ1-2, is DAGVTQSPTHLIKTRGQQVTLRCSPISGHKSVSWYQQVLGQGPQFIFQYYEKEERGRGNFPDRFSARQFPNYSSELNVNALLLGDSALYLCASSLDRSPYGYTFGSGTRLTVV.

Here the CDR3 reads CASSSRSSGRGETQYF. DNA of the CDR3: TGTGCCAGCAGTTCGAGGTCTAGCGGGAGGGGAGAGACCCAGTACTTC. J is TRBJ2-5 and V is TRBV6-2 or TRBV6-3; 12 nucleotides match TRBD2. V dropped 4 bases and J dropped 4; count of bases not matched to a gene: 7. The CDR3 length is 16 residues. Germline CDR1 MNHEY, CDR2 SVGEGT.

The chain carries TRBV19 and TRBJ1-3; 7 bases line up with TRBD1. Trimming cost V 5 bases and J 10 bases; bases outside gene matches: 11. CDR1 and CDR2 (germline): LNHDA, SQIVND (reference sequence). CDR3 length: 14 residues. DNA of the CDR3: TGTGCCAGTAGTTCCTCCGGATACAGGGGAACCATATATTTT. Amino acids: CASSSSGYRGTIYF.

The chain has TRBV18 and TRBJ1-2; TRBD1 aligns across 7 bases. The V and J ends lost 6 bases and 0 bases, in that order; junction bases with no gene match: 4. Germline values: CDR1 KGHSH, CDR2 LQKENI. This CDR3 spans 14 amino acids. The CDR3 protein is CASSKTGPNYGYTF. DNA for the CDR3: TGTGCCAGCTCTAAGACAGGGCCTAACTATGGCTACACCTTC.

This clone appeared a few times. J is TRBJ1-1 and V is TRBV4-3; 8 bases align to TRBD1. V trimming: 7 bases; J trimming: 7 bases; junction bases outside the gene matches: 14. This CDR3 is built from 15 residues. Germline CDR1 LGHNA, CDR2 YSLEER. The CDR3 DNA follows: TGCGCCAGCAACGACAGGGGAGGGGGAACCCTTGAAGCTTTCTTT. It encodes CASNDRGGGTLEAFF.

The chain joins TRBV10-1 to TRBJ2-5; 15 nucleotides align to TRBD2. V trimming: 0 bases; J trimming: 4 bases; junction bases outside the gene matches: 6. Per germline, CDR1 WNHNN and CDR2 SYGVQD (reference sequence). There are 18 residues in the CDR3. In nucleotides, the CDR3 is TGCGCCAGCAGTGAGTCTGGACTAGCGGGAGGGCCTCGAGAGACCCAGTACTTC. Residues: CASSESGLAGGPRETQYF.

This chain joins TRBV27 and TRBJ1-2, with 9 bases lining up with TRBD1. Losses at the gene ends were 5 bases for V and 5 bases for J; bases not matched to a gene: 9. Looked up from germline, CDR1 is MNHEY and CDR2 is SMNVEV (reference sequence). The CDR3 is 15 residues long. The CDR3 reads CASSIDRGAPYGYTF. Written as DNA, the CDR3 is TGTGCCAGCAGTATTGACAGGGGGGCCCCTTATGGCTACACCTTC.

The table lists this clone with a count of one. V and J are TRBV9 and TRBJ1-1, with 7 positions matching TRBD1. The CDR3 sequence is 14 residues long. Germline values: CDR1 SGDLS, CDR2 YYNGEE. V gave up 4 bases and J gave up 3 bases; unmatched junction bases: 6. CDR3 protein: CASSTGTAHTEAFF. In DNA, the CDR3 is TGTGCCAGCAGCACTGGGACAGCTCACACTGAAGCTTTCTTT. The whole variable domain, remainder taken from reference TRBV9 and TRBJ1-1, is DSGVTQTPKHLITATGQRVTLRCSPRSGDLSVYWYQQSLDQGLQFLIQYYNGEERAKGNILERFSAQQFPDLHSELNLSSLELGDSALYFCASSTGTAHTEAFFGQGTRLTVV.

V gene TRBV28 combines with J gene TRBJ2-1; TRBD1 might be the D (7 bases). The ends were cut back, 3 bases at V and 0 bases at J, with 12 bases in the middle. Germline V CDR1 and CDR2: MDHEN, SYDVKM. This CDR3 is built from 16 residues. This CDR3 is CASSFRGASSYNEQFF. The DNA for the CDR3 is TGTGCCAGCAGTTTCAGGGGGGCTAGCTCCTACAATGAGCAGTTCTTC.

This clone appeared once. V is TRBV6-5 and J is TRBJ2-7; 8 bases line up with TRBD1. This CDR3 contains 14 residues. CDR1 MNHEY and CDR2 SVGAGI come from the germline V gene. V dropped 7 bases and J dropped 0; count of bases not matched to a gene: 5. For the CDR3, the DNA is TGTGCCAGCAAAGAACAGGGGGACTCCTACGAGCAGTACTTC. Its translation: CASKEQGDSYEQYF.

The chain joins TRBV10-3 to TRBJ1-6; D call uncertain. This CDR3 has 16 amino acids. V was pared by 6 bases and J by 5 bases, with 17 bases between. Germline V gene sequence: CDR1 ENHRY, CDR2 SYGVKD. The CDR3 is CAIRSSGENHNSPLHF. CDR3 nucleotides: TGTGCCATCAGGTCTAGTGGCGAGAATCATAATTCACCCCTCCACTTT.

The rearrangement joins TRBV6-5 to TRBJ2-7; D not certain. The germline V gene has CDR1 MNHEY and CDR2 SVGAGI. V was trimmed by 0 bases and J by 0 bases, leaving 12 bases between them. The CDR3 sequence is 16 residues long. CDR3 sequence (DNA): TGTGCCAGCAGTTACTCGCTACCACCTAGCTCCTACGAGCAGTACTTC. Its translation is CASSYSLPPSSYEQYF.

The genes are TRBV4-1 and TRBJ1-1; D possibly corresponds to TRBD1 (5 bases). This CDR3 is built from 17 residues. Trimming removed 0 bases at V and 0 bases at J, with 14 bases between. Germline V gives CDR1 MGHRA, CDR2 YSYEKL. For the CDR3, the DNA is TGCGCCAGCAGCCAAGATCCCCAGGGCCAAATGAACACTGAAGCTTTCTTT. Amino acid sequence: CASSQDPQGQMNTEAFF.

The chain carries TRBV18 and TRBJ1-4, with D unresolved. The CDR3 consists of 15 residues. Germline CDR1 is KGHSH and CDR2 is LQKENI. V dropped 3 bases and J dropped 0 bases, with 8 bases sitting between them. The CDR3: CASSPSFATNEKLFF. For the CDR3, the DNA is TGTGCCAGCTCACCGAGCTTTGCAACTAATGAAAAACTGTTTTTT.

The V and J genes are TRBV6-5 and TRBJ1-3; 7 positions agree with TRBD1. Germline V gene lookup returns CDR1 MNHEY and CDR2 SVGAGI. The CDR3 is made up of 14 amino acids. Trimming cost V 5 bases and J 8 bases; bases outside gene matches: 9. CDR3 DNA sequence: TGTGCCAGCAGTCCCACGACAGGGCGGGACACCATATATTTT. It encodes CASSPTTGRDTIYF.

The CDR3 region has the DNA TGTGCCAGCAGAGGATCCCAGGGGGCTGGATACAATGAGCAGTTCTTC. It codes for CASRGSQGAGYNEQFF. The chain is built from TRBV2 and TRBJ2-1, with 8 bases fitting TRBD1. V dropped 6 bases and J dropped 4; count of bases not matched to a gene: 11. The germline CDR1 and CDR2 sequences are SNHLY and FYNNEI. The CDR3 has 16 amino acids.

The chain is built from TRBV7-6 and TRBJ2-1, with 16 bases fitting TRBD2. Looked up from germline, CDR1 is SGHVS and CDR2 is FNYEAQ. V shed 6 bases, J shed 8 bases, and the junction held 7 bases outside the gene matches. The CDR3 contains 16 residues. The CDR3 DNA reads TGTGCCAGCAGTCTAACCGGGACTAGCGGGAGGGATGAGCAGTTCTTC. This gives the protein CASSLTGTSGRDEQFF.

The chain couples TRBV14 to TRBJ1-4; tentative D call: TRBD1 (5 bases). CDR3 length equals 15 residues. Trimming pared 1 base from V and 8 bases from J, leaving 14 bases between. Per the germline V gene, CDR1 is SGHDN and CDR2 is FVKESK. The CDR3: CASSQGWGGKEKLFF. CDR3 nucleotides: TGTGCCAGCAGCCAAGGATGGGGGGGGAAGGAAAAACTGTTTTTT.

V is TRBV5-1 and J is TRBJ1-2; 12 bases are a match to TRBD1. The CDR3 is 18 residues long. Trimming at V came to 3 bases and at J to 4 bases, leaving 13 bases not matched to a gene. Germline V CDR1 and CDR2: SGHRS, YFSETQ. CDR3 loop: CASSSFRDRGREGYGYTF. The CDR3 DNA sequence: TGCGCCAGCAGCTCGTTCCGGGACAGGGGGCGCGAGGGCTATGGCTACACCTTC. The variable domain in full, with the rest retrieved from reference TRBV5-1 and TRBJ1-2, is KAGVTQTPRYLIKTRGQQVTLSCSPISGHRSVSWYQQTPGQGLQFLFEYFSETQRNKGNFPGRFSGRQFSNSRSEMNVSTLELGDSALYLCASSSFRDRGREGYGYTFGSGTRLTVV.

The sample holds one count of this clone. The chain is built from TRBV2 and TRBJ2-1; D may be TRBD2 (5 bases). Between the trimmed V and J ends, which lost 3 bases and 5 bases, there was a span of 8 bases. CDR1 is SNHLY and CDR2 is FYNNEI in the germline V gene. This CDR3 comprises 13 residues. The CDR3 spells CASSDLRDNEQFF. Written as DNA, the CDR3 is TGTGCCAGCAGTGATTTGCGGGACAATGAGCAGTTCTTC.

The chain has TRBV11-2 and TRBJ1-2, with D possibly matching TRBD1 (6 bases). Per germline, CDR1 SGHAT and CDR2 FQNNGV. With 8 bases removed from V and 3 bases from J, the gap between germline ends came to 13 bases. The CDR3 is 13 residues long. The CDR3 loop is CASAGQQYYGYTF. The CDR3 DNA reads as TGTGCCAGCGCAGGACAGCAATACTATGGCTACACCTTC.

This clone was detected only a few times. The chain links TRBV19 to TRBJ1-3, with 7 bases identical to TRBD1. Germline CDR1 is LNHDA and CDR2 is SQIVND (reference sequence). This CDR3 spans 17 amino acids. The V segment lost 3 bases and the J segment 3 bases; nucleotides outside the gene matches: 11. The DNA of the CDR3 is TGTGCCAGTAGTATCGAGTCAGGGGGAACCGGTGGAAACACCATATATTTT. It translates to CASSIESGGTGGNTIYF.

This chain connects TRBV6-5 to TRBJ1-4; the D is unclear. The germline V gene encodes CDR1 MNHEY and CDR2 SVGAGI. This CDR3 is 15 amino acids long. V dropped 0 bases and J dropped 4 bases, with 9 bases sitting between them. This CDR3 is CASSYSRGYNEKLFF. The CDR3 bases are TGTGCCAGCAGTTACTCGAGAGGGTATAATGAAAAACTGTTTTTT.

The V gene is TRBV18, the J gene TRBJ2-6; 8 nucleotides match TRBD1. Germline-derived CDR1 and CDR2 are KGHSH and LQKENI. V lost 4 bases and J lost 1; bases outside the gene matches: 9. The CDR3 length is 18 residues. The chain's CDR3 is CASSQVGQGLSGANVLTF. As DNA, the CDR3 is TGTGCCAGCTCACAAGTCGGACAGGGACTTTCTGGGGCCAACGTCCTGACTTTC.

The rearrangement uses TRBV6-4 and TRBJ1-5; possibly TRBD1 for D (6 bases). V was clipped by 4 bases and J by 7 bases, with 14 bases between them. The length of the CDR3 is 14 residues. From germline, CDR1 is MRHNA and CDR2 SNTAGT. This chain's CDR3 is CASSAEQGNQPQHF. Here the CDR3 DNA reads TGTGCCAGCAGTGCGGAACAGGGTAACCAGCCCCAGCATTTT.

Here the CDR3 reads CASSLDRVEISPLHF. The CDR3 region has the DNA TGTGCCAGCAGCTTAGACAGAGTCGAGATTTCACCCCTCCACTTT. The chain combines TRBV7-2 with TRBJ1-6; D unclear. V was clipped by 1 base and J by 9 bases, with 13 bases between them. The CDR3 totals 15 residues. The germline CDR1 and CDR2 sequences are SGHTA and FQGNSA. Variable domain in full (rest from reference TRBV7-2 and TRBJ1-6): GAGVSQSPSNKVTEKGKDVELRCDPISGHTALYWYRQSLGQGLEFLIYFQGNSAPDKSGLPSDRFSAERTGGSVSTLTIQRTQQEDSAVYLCASSLDRVEISPLHFGNGTRLTVT.

V and J are TRBV9 and TRBJ2-2; D not certain. In germline, CDR1 is SGDLS, CDR2 YYNGEE. This CDR3 has 15 residues. V dropped 3 bases and J dropped 2 bases, with 11 bases sitting between them. The CDR3 nucleotides read TGTGCCAGCAGCGGAATGACTCCCAACACCGGGGAGCTGTTTTTT. It codes for CASSGMTPNTGELFF.

V is TRBV2 and J is TRBJ1-1; D perhaps matches TRBD1 (5 bases). Germline V gene data show CDR1 as SNHLY and CDR2 as FYNNEI. The CDR3 spans 13 residues. The ends were cut back, 7 bases at V and 2 bases at J, with 11 bases in the middle. The DNA for the CDR3 is TGTGCCAGCAAGACAGAGACCAACACTGAAGCTTTCTTT. Translated: CASKTETNTEAFF.

The CDR3 here is CASSMRSTNTGELFF. As DNA, the CDR3 is TGCGCCAGCAGCATGAGGTCTACGAACACCGGGGAGCTGTTTTTT. The J gene is TRBJ2-2, the V gene TRBV5-1; D is uncertain. V was trimmed by 4 bases and J by 0 bases, leaving 10 bases between them. Germline V gene data show CDR1 as SGHRS and CDR2 as YFSETQ. The CDR3 extends over 15 amino acids.

The chain joins TRBV11-2 to TRBJ2-7, with 7 nucleotides matching TRBD1. With 5 bases clipped from V and 6 bases from J, the junction kept 10 bases outside the gene matches. The CDR3 runs to 14 residues. Germline CDR1 is SGHAT and CDR2 is FQNNGV. The DNA of the CDR3 is TGTGCCAGCAGCCCCAACAGGGGTTTATCCGAGCAGTACTTC. Its protein is CASSPNRGLSEQYF.